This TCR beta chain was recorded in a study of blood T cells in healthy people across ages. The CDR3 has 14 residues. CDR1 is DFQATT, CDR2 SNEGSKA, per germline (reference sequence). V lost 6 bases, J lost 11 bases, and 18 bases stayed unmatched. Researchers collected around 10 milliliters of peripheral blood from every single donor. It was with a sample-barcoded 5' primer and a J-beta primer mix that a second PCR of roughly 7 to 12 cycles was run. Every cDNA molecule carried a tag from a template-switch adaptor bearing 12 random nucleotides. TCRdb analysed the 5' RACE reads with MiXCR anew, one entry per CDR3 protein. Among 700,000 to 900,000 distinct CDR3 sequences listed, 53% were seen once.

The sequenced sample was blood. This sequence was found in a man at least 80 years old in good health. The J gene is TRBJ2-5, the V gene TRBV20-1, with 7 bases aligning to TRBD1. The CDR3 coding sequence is TGCAGTGCCCCCGACAGGGTAGGACACAATGAGCAGTACTTC. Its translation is CSAPDRVGHNEQYF.